This T cell receptor beta chain was captured by sequencing in a study of T cell responses to AZD1222 COVID-19 vaccine. Repertoires were generated with immunoSEQ multiplex PCR, while TCRdb's copy carries only in-frame clones and drops some. Of 150,000 to 200,000 clones detected, roughly nine tenths appear once; the ten largest clones hold approximately 4%. General study results and limits: Repertoire sampling happened only post peak T cell response. Vaccine-associated CD4 TCRs ranged over spike, dominating at 160-218 and 743-854. Donors were largely white British and mainly female; clonal diversity was possibly underestimated.

From germline, CDR1 is MGHDK and CDR2 SYGVNS. CDR3 size: 16 residues. The V gene end was trimmed by 3 bases and the J gene end by 1 base; junction bases not matched to a gene: 5. With regard to this clone: Its antigen remains unknown.

The chain combines TRBV25-1 with TRBJ2-1; 8 bases align to TRBD1. The TCR originated in an adult who received the MenACWY meningococcal vaccine as a control. Sequencing used peripheral blood, obtained 28 days after the second dose of the MenACWY control vaccine. The DNA of the CDR3 is TGTGCCAGCAGTGATAGGACAGGGAAGTCCTACAATGAGCAGTTCTTC. The encoded protein is CASSDRTGKSYNEQFF. The full variable domain, its missing parts supplied by reference TRBV25-1 and TRBJ2-1, is EADIYQTPRYLVIGTGKKITLECSQTMGHDKMYWYQQDPGMELHLIHYSYGVNSTEKGDLSSESTVSRIRTEHFPLTLESARPSHTSQYLCASSDRTGKSYNEQFFGPGTRLTVL.